Below, one T cell receptor (beta chain) is given with its context. Its specificity is not known. This sample is part of a study of T cell responses to AZD1222 COVID-19 vaccine. Study-wide points: Sampling captured repertoires only after the peak T cell response. Dominant at 160-218 and 743-854, vaccine-associated CD4 TCRs also spanned spike. Reports say nearly half of spike-specific TCRs go after unmutated variant regions. White British donors predominated, females outnumbered males, and clonal diversity was possibly underestimated.

Repertoires were generated with immunoSEQ multiplex PCR, while TCRdb's copy carries only in-frame clones and drops some. The sample shows 55,000 to 65,000 clones, about 74% of them seen only once. CDR1 and CDR2 (germline): SGHVS, FQNEAQ. Deletions cut 1 base from V and 0 bases from J, with 13 bases between. This CDR3 comprises 17 residues. The sequenced sample was peripheral blood, obtained 28 days after the second AZD1222 dose. The clonotype comes from an adult who received the AZD1222 COVID-19 vaccine. V and J are TRBV7-8 and TRBJ1-3; D is unresolved. The chain's CDR3 is CASSLVTASSSGNTIYF. The CDR3 coding sequence is TGTGCCAGCAGCTTAGTAACAGCCTCCTCCTCTGGAAACACCATATATTTT. Based on the CDR3 plus reference TRBV7-8 and TRBJ1-3, the full variable domain is GAGVSQSPRYKVAKRGQDVALRCDPISGHVSLFWYQQALGQGPEFLTYFQNEAQLDKSGLPSDRFFAERPEGSVSTLKIQRTQQEDSAVYLCASSLVTASSSGNTIYFGEGSWLTVV.